This TCR beta chain was sequenced in a study of blood T cell repertoires in COVID-19. Overall study context: Samples came from the United States, Italy and Spain, spanning acute and convalescent COVID-19. T cells, B-cell-depleted T cells, or PBMCs provided the cDNA or gDNA that served as material.

In the authors' methods: The assay estimated nucleated cells by amplifying reference gene primers. The protocol was immunoSEQ multiplex PCR, while the TCRdb copy is restricted to in-frame clones and leaves out a portion. V, J and clone size are those of that table, while D and trimming were read from the DNA. The sample lists over 95,000 clones; roughly 81% were seen once. Sequencing used peripheral blood. This TCR derives from a man in his forties with acute or convalescent COVID-19.

The CDR3 here is CASSVVRAGELFF. The CDR3 DNA sequence: TGCGCCAGCAGTGTGGTCCGGGCCGGGGAGCTGTTTTTT. This chain uses TRBV10-1 with TRBJ2-2, with D hard to call. V was cut by 4 bases and J by 6 bases, with 9 bases left in between. CDR3 length: 13 amino acids. Germline V gives CDR1 WNHNN, CDR2 SYGVQD (reference sequence).